This T cell receptor (beta chain) was found in a study of shared T cell receptors in the human thymus. The germline CDR1 and CDR2 sequences are MNHNS and SASEGT. The V gene lost 6 bases and the J gene lost 6 bases, with 14 bases spanning the gap. The length of the CDR3 is 13 residues. Method: immunoSEQ multiplex PCR; TCRdb's copy keeps in-frame clones and lacks some. The sample holds some 720,000 clones, approximately 90% seen once. This sample was shared with a second study, whose subject was human thymus T cells.

The sequencing input was thymocytes. V usage is TRBV6-1 and J usage is TRBJ1-2; D remains ambiguous. This TCR was sampled from a boy under two years old with a congenital heart defect. The CDR3 DNA reads TGTGCCAGCAGGGTTGACGAGGGCGATGGCTACACCTTC. Translation: CASRVDEGDGYTF.